This TCR beta chain originates from a study of blood T cell repertoires in COVID-19 (dated by TCRdb to between 2020 and 2021). Background for the entire study: Collaborator samples came from the United States, Italy and Spain and covered acute and convalescent phases of COVID-19. The prospective study material was composed of cDNA or gDNA derived from T cells, B-cell-depleted T cells, or PBMCs. Subjects who had been exposed to COVID-19, were actively infected with it, or had recovered from it provided the deeply sampled blood TCRbeta repertoires that made up the dataset. The repertoires were released in a freely available public database meant as a resource for research on the immune response to SARS-CoV-2. The samples were drawn from the first 160 participants of the ongoing ImmuneRACE study and from roughly 1,300 subjects provided by 6 global collaborators. Nearly every sample came with metadata listing a de-identified subject ID, COVID-19 status, age in years and sex. Where HLA class I and class II types were available, the types were taken from metadata supplied by the sample provider, not from assay-based typing.

General study outcomes and caveats: Clinical and demographic metadata were provided uncurated, with the amount varying by source and participant.

With regard to this clone: It lacks a known antigen. Per-base qualities were not stored, and no clone one base away is much larger.

Each collaborating institution followed its own protocols to collect whole blood in K2EDTA tubes. Collaborator samples were shipped for TCRbeta analysis as frozen whole blood, isolated PBMCs, or DNA extracted from either sample type. TCRbeta CDR3 regions were amplified from genomic DNA using the immunoSEQ Assay, a bias-controlled multiplex PCR. In the paper's pipeline: Nucleated cell counts per sample were estimated from amplification of reference gene primers within the assay. To quantify the absolute abundance of each unique TCRbeta CDR3 rearrangement, sequence reads were collapsed and filtered. Productive Simpson clonality was computed per sample as the square root of Simpson's diversity index over productive rearrangements. TCRdb took over this immuneACCESS table, retaining in-frame rearrangements with V and J assigned. Such tables are incomplete; in checked studies, under half of the missing clones stem from an unresolved V gene, and the remainder is unexplained. V, J and clone size derive from that table, while D and trimming were established from the DNA sequence. For this sample the table gives about 65,000 clones, of which about 81% were detected only once. The ten biggest clones cover about 15% of the sample.

A distance of 6 bases separates the germline ends of V and J, which lose 0 bases and 3 bases respectively. The CDR3 numbers 13 residues from cysteine through phenylalanine. The entry retains the CDR3 DNA only, 39 bases that are in frame from base 1. The germline V gene sets CDR1 to SGDLS and CDR2 to YYNGEE. The receptor's source is a man aged 80 or over with acute or convalescent COVID-19. The chain is made from TRBV9 and TRBJ1-2; TRBD1 is possibly the D segment (6 matching bases). The specimen sequenced was peripheral blood. The DNA sequence follows: TGTGCCAGCAGCGTAGCAGGGGACTATGGCTACACCTTC. Its coded protein is CASSVAGDYGYTF.